The rows below give T cell receptor beta chains drawn from one sample of a study of blood T cells in healthy people across ages. TCRdb analysed the 5' RACE reads with MiXCR anew, one entry per CDR3 protein. This table holds fewer than 1,000,000 distinct CDR3 sequences, under 55% found once. Sequencing was carried out using blood. All receptors come from a man in his fifties or sixties in good health. Both conserved end residues are part of each CDR3. The D gene is left open where the match is weak. Clone sizes are given selectively: once, few, many, or a class where the clone is expanded.

clone size	V gene	J gene	D gene	CDR3 protein	CDR3 DNA
NA	TRBV12-3/TRBV12-4	TRBJ2-3	NA	CASSQPLGADTQYF	TGTGCCAGCAGTCAACCATTAGGCGCAGATACGCAGTATTTT
few	TRBV11-2	TRBJ2-5	NA	CASSLDPPGRETQYF	TGTGCCAGCAGCTTAGATCCTCCGGGGAGGGAGACCCAGTACTTC
NA	TRBV25-1	TRBJ1-1	NA	CASSEYEGRGTEAFF	TGTGCCAGCAGTGAATATGAGGGGCGAGGGACTGAAGCTTTCTTT
once	TRBV7-9	TRBJ2-7	NA	CASSSPTRGLHEQYF	TGTGCCAGCAGCTCCCCGACGAGGGGCCTCCACGAGCAGTACTTC
NA	TRBV7-6	TRBJ1-1	TRBD1	CASSLGSGGGGEAFF	TGTGCCAGCAGCTTAGGGTCAGGGGGCGGCGGTGAAGCTTTCTTT
NA	TRBV6-1	TRBJ1-4	NA	CASRKGGLPSPGEKLFF	TGTGCCAGCAGAAAGGGGGGACTACCTTCCCCAGGGGAAAAACTGTTTTTT
NA	TRBV6-5	TRBJ2-1	NA	CASSRPGTNYNEQFF	TGTGCCAGCAGCCGTCCCGGGACAAACTACAATGAGCAGTTCTTC
NA	TRBV7-2	TRBJ1-2	TRBD1	CASSTGTGVFFYGYTF	TGTGCCAGCAGCACCGGGACAGGGGTATTTTTCTATGGCTACACCTTC
NA	TRBV4-1	TRBJ1-5	NA	CASSLEQQGYNQPQHF	TGCGCCAGCAGCCTTGAACAACAGGGCTACAATCAGCCCCAGCATTTT
many	TRBV6-6	TRBJ2-1	TRBD1	CASSRTGGLYNEQFF	TGTGCCAGCAGCCGGACAGGGGGCTTGTACAATGAGCAGTTCTTC
NA	TRBV10-3	TRBJ2-1	TRBD2	CAIRETSEKQFF	TGTGCCATCAGGGAGACTAGCGAGAAGCAGTTCTTC
few	TRBV20-1	TRBJ2-2	TRBD2	CSARDPVSGGPNTGELFF	TGCAGTGCTAGAGATCCGGTTAGCGGGGGGCCGAACACCGGGGAGCTGTTTTTT
NA	TRBV19	TRBJ1-2	NA	CASSAGTAQGAGGYTF	TGTGCCAGTAGTGCGGGGACGGCACAAGGTGCTGGTGGCTACACCTTC
NA	TRBV7-3	TRBJ2-1	NA	CASSVDRVPNEQFF	TGTGCCAGCAGCGTGGACAGAGTTCCCAATGAGCAGTTCTTC
few	TRBV6-2/TRBV6-3	TRBJ2-7	TRBD1	CASSYGDSSYEQYF	TGTGCCAGCAGTTACGGGGACAGCTCCTACGAGCAGTACTTC
NA	TRBV9	TRBJ2-2	TRBD1	CASSPGTGGGRSELFF	TGTGCCAGCAGCCCCGGGACAGGGGGGGGACGTAGTGAGCTGTTTTTT
few	TRBV5-1	TRBJ2-1	NA	CASSLLGRNEQFF	TGCGCCAGCAGCTTGTTGGGGAGGAATGAGCAGTTCTTC
NA	TRBV6-1	TRBJ2-1	TRBD2	CAIAGDGRYNEQFF	TGTGCCATAGCGGGGGATGGGCGGTACAATGAGCAGTTCTTC
NA	TRBV20-1	TRBJ1-2	TRBD1	CIVIKGTGNYGYTF	TGCATAGTTATCAAGGGGACAGGGAACTATGGCTACACCTTC
NA	TRBV3-1	TRBJ2-1	TRBD2	CASRGTSGGSYNEQFF	TGTGCCAGCAGGGGGACTAGCGGAGGCTCCTACAATGAGCAGTTCTTC
NA	TRBV29-1	TRBJ2-6	NA	CSVGAAAKPGANVLTF	TGCAGCGTTGGGGCAGCGGCTAAACCTGGGGCCAACGTCCTGACTTTC
many	TRBV10-3	TRBJ1-2	TRBD1	CAISEGQGTNYGYTF	TGTGCCATCAGTGAGGGACAGGGGACTAACTATGGCTACACCTTC
NA	TRBV7-6	TRBJ2-7	TRBD1	CASSSRDRGYNEQYF	TGTGCCAGCAGCTCCCGGGACAGGGGCTACAATGAGCAGTACTTC
few	TRBV3-1	TRBJ1-4	NA	CASTPSRGAEKLFF	TGTGCCAGCACCCCCTCCCGGGGCGCTGAAAAACTGTTTTTT
NA	TRBV5-1	TRBJ1-1	TRBD1	CASSPPGPGGNTEAFF	TGCGCCAGCAGCCCCCCCGGACCAGGGGGAAACACTGAAGCTTTCTTT
few	TRBV28	TRBJ2-5	NA	CASSLIPGRKETQYF	TGTGCCAGCAGTTTAATTCCGGGGCGCAAGGAGACCCAGTACTTC
few	TRBV2	TRBJ2-7	NA	CASGADSRPYEQYF	TGTGCCAGCGGGGCCGACTCAAGACCCTACGAGCAGTACTTC
few	TRBV4-3	TRBJ2-2	TRBD1	CASSTGDRGRRTGELFF	TGCGCCAGCAGCACAGGGGACAGGGGGCGCCGGACCGGGGAGCTGTTTTTT
NA	TRBV7-9	TRBJ2-1	TRBD1	CASSSLPGQGITYNEQFF	TGTGCCAGCAGCTCCCTCCCGGGACAGGGTATCACCTACAATGAGCAGTTCTTC
NA	TRBV15	TRBJ1-5	NA	CATRRDKNSNQPQHF	TGTGCCACCAGAAGGGACAAGAATAGCAATCAGCCCCAGCATTTT
NA	TRBV3-1	TRBJ2-5	NA	CASSQTTAPGETQYF	TGTGCCAGCAGCCAGACGACGGCCCCGGGGGAGACCCAGTACTTC
few	TRBV12-3/TRBV12-4	TRBJ1-5	NA	CASSEQGSRDQPQHF	TGTGCCAGCAGTGAACAGGGTTCCCGCGATCAGCCCCAGCATTTT
once	TRBV6-2/TRBV6-3	TRBJ2-7	NA	CASSAGTLSYNEQYF	TGTGCCAGCAGTGCCGGGACACTATCCTACAATGAGCAGTACTTC
many	TRBV14	TRBJ2-7	NA	CASSQPILPYEQYF	TGTGCCAGCAGCCAACCCATCCTACCCTACGAGCAGTACTTC
NA	TRBV4-3	TRBJ2-2	NA	CASSQGAMGPGELFF	TGCGCCAGCAGCCAAGGGGCCATGGGGCCCGGGGAGTTGTTTTTT
NA	TRBV7-8	TRBJ2-4	TRBD1	CASSKGAGGGYIQYF	TGTGCCAGCAGCAAGGGAGCAGGGGGTGGATACATTCAGTACTTC
many	TRBV24-1	TRBJ2-5	NA	CATSDFRQEGGYLETQYF	TGTGCCACCAGTGATTTCCGACAGGAGGGTGGGTATTTGGAGACCCAGTACTTC
NA	TRBV27	TRBJ2-7	TRBD1	CASSWGQAYEQYF	TGTGCCAGCAGTTGGGGACAGGCCTACGAGCAGTACTTC
NA	TRBV11-2	TRBJ2-5	TRBD2	CASSIHGAGGQETQYF	TGTGCCAGCAGCATTCACGGGGCGGGGGGACAAGAGACCCAGTACTTC
NA	TRBV2	TRBJ2-5	NA	CASSGRGPGTQYF	TGTGCCAGCAGTGGTAGGGGCCCAGGGACCCAGTACTTC
NA	TRBV10-3	TRBJ1-6	TRBD1	CAIGTGNSPLHF	TGTGCCATCGGGACAGGGAATTCACCCCTCCACTTT
many	TRBV13	TRBJ1-5	NA	CASSLDKLTPQHF	TGTGCCAGCAGCTTAGACAAGCTAACGCCCCAGCATTTT
NA	TRBV20-1	TRBJ2-2	NA	CSAAEGVTGELFF	TGCAGTGCTGCCGAGGGGGTCACCGGGGAGCTGTTTTTT
few	TRBV10-3	TRBJ1-1	TRBD1	CAISQTNRQGTEAFF	TGTGCCATCAGCCAGACCAATAGACAGGGCACTGAAGCTTTCTTT
once	TRBV20-1	TRBJ1-2	NA	CSARPDSPERGYTF	TGCAGTGCTAGACCTGACAGCCCTGAAAGGGGCTACACCTTC
NA	TRBV28	TRBJ2-4	NA	CASSLWDKSPPGSAKNIQYF	TGTGCCAGCAGTTTATGGGACAAATCTCCTCCTGGCTCGGCCAAAAACATTCAGTACTTC
NA	TRBV29-1	TRBJ2-3	TRBD2	CSVEGAGGRTDTQYF	TGCAGCGTTGAGGGAGCGGGGGGCCGCACAGATACGCAGTATTTT
NA	TRBV2	TRBJ2-1	TRBD1	CASSEVGQGYNEQFF	TGTGCCAGCAGTGAGGTGGGACAGGGATACAATGAGCAGTTCTTC
NA	TRBV20-1	TRBJ2-6	NA	CSARVQSGANVLTF	TGCAGTGCTAGAGTACAGTCTGGGGCCAACGTCCTGACTTTC
NA	TRBV7-2	TRBJ1-2	NA	CASSPTEGYGYTF	TGTGCCAGCAGCCCGACAGAGGGGTATGGCTACACCTTC
NA	TRBV7-9	TRBJ1-2	TRBD1	CASSTVPGQGTNYGYTF	TGTGCCAGCAGCACCGTCCCGGGACAGGGGACTAACTATGGCTACACCTTC
NA	TRBV20-1	TRBJ2-1	NA	CSASFTQGRYNEQFF	TGCAGTGCTAGTTTTACGCAGGGACGGTACAATGAGCAGTTCTTC
NA	TRBV7-2	TRBJ2-5	NA	CASSLASQGQETQYF	TGTGCCAGCAGCTTAGCCTCCCAAGGACAAGAGACCCAGTACTTC